Detailed here is one T cell receptor beta chain. CDR3 and TCR beta VDJ profiling relied on genomic DNA as the template. TCRdb ran MiXCR on the reads and lists one entry per CDR3 protein. The top ten hold roughly 53% of the sample, which has about 200,000 distinct CDR3 sequences, approximately 65% seen once. Whoever was chosen for sequencing had shown CD8+CD57+ cell expansion by flow cytometry. Patients were treatment-naive when blood was sampled. This entry is derived from a study of CD8+CD57+ T cells in acquired aplastic anemia. Study details: On average, sorted CD4+ and CD8+ cells gave 3.2 ug of DNA.

Trimming pared 2 bases from V and 6 bases from J, leaving 7 bases between. CDR3 length equals 13 residues. CDR1 and CDR2 from the germline V gene are SNHLY and FYNNEI. The receptor was derived from a human donor with aplastic anemia. The chain combines TRBV2 with TRBJ2-2; D unclear. The sequenced sample was sorted CD4+, CD8+, or CD8+CD57+ T cells (not recorded which) from PBMCs. The CDR3 nucleotides read TGTGCCAGCAGTGAAACTGGCGCCGGGGAGCTGTTTTTT. Its translation: CASSETGAGELFF. Using reference TRBV2 and TRBJ2-2 for the parts outside the CDR3, the full variable domain is EPEVTQTPSHQVTQMGQEVILRCVPISNHLYFYWYRQILGQKVEFLVSFYNNEISEKSEIFDDQFSVERPDGSNFTLKIRSTKLEDSAMYFCASSETGAGELFFGEGSRLTVL.